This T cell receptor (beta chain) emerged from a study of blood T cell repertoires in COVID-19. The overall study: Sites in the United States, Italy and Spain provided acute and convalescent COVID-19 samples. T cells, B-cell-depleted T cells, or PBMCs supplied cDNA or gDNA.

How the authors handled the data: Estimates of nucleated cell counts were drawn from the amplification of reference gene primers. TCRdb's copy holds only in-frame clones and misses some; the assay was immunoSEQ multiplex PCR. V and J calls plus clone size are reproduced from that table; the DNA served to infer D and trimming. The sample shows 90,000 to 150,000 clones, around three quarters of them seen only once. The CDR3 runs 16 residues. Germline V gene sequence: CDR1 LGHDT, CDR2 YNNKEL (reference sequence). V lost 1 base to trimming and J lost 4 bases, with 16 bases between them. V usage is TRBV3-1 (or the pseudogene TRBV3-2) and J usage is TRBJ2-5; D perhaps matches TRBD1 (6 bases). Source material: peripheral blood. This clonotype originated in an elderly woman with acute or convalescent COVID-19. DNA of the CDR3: TGTGCCAGCAGCCAAGGCTTGACAGGAAAGGTAGAGACCCAGTACTTC. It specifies CASSQGLTGKVETQYF.